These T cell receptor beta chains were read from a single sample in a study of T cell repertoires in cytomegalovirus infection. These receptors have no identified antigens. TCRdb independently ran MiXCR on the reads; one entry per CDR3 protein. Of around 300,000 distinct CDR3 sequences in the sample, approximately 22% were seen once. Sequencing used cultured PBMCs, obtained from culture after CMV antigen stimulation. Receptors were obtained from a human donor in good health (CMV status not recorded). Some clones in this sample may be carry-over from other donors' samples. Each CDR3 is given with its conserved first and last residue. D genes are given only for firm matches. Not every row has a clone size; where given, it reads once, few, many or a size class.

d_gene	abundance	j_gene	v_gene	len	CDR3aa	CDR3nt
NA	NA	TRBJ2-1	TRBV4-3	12	CASSRRYNEQFF	TGCGCCAGCAGCCGCAGGTACAATGAGCAGTTCTTC
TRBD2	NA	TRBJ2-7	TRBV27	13	CASSLPGGRKQYF	TGTGCCAGCAGTTTGCCGGGCGGGAGGAAACAGTACTTC
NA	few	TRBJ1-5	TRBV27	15	CASKAGAISNQPQHF	TGTGCCAGCAAGGCGGGGGCAATAAGCAATCAGCCCCAGCATTTT
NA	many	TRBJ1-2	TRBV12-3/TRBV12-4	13	CASSFWQDNGYTF	TGTGCCAGCAGTTTTTGGCAGGATAACGGCTACACCTTC
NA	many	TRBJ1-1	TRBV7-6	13	CASSLGQVTEAFF	TGTGCCAGCAGCTTAGGACAGGTTACTGAAGCTTTCTTT
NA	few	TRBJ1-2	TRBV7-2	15	CASSSYISGNYGYTF	TGTGCCAGCAGCTCATACATCTCGGGGAACTATGGCTACACCTTC
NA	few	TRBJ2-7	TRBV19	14	CASSTSLGGFEQYF	TGTGCCAGTAGTACAAGCCTTGGGGGCTTCGAGCAGTACTTC
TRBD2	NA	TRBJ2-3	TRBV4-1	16	CASSQQLAGGTDTQYF	TGCGCCAGCAGCCAGCAGCTAGCGGGAGGGACAGATACGCAGTATTTT
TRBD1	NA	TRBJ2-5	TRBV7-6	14	CASSTRQGAETQYF	TGTGCCAGCAGCACCAGACAGGGCGCAGAGACCCAGTACTTC
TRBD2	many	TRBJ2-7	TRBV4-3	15	CASSQEGTSPYEQYF	TGCGCCAGCAGCCAGGAAGGGACTAGCCCCTACGAGCAGTACTTC
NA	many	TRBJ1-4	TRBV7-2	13	CASSAQTNEKLFF	TGTGCCAGCAGCGCCCAAACCAATGAAAAACTGTTTTTT
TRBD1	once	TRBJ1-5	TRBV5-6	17	CASSLWGTGRSDQPQHF	TGTGCCAGCAGCCTTTGGGGGACAGGACGTTCAGATCAGCCCCAGCATTTT
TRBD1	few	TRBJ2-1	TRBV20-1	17	CSTTHLRGLGSGAEQFF	TGCAGTACTACTCACCTCAGGGGGCTCGGTAGCGGCGCAGAGCAGTTCTTC
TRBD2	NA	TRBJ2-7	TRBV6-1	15	CASSLTSGSFHEQYF	TGTGCCAGCAGCCTGACTAGCGGGAGCTTCCACGAGCAGTACTTC
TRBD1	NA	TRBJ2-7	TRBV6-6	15	CASSSKDRALDEQYF	TGTGCCAGCAGCTCCAAGGACAGGGCTCTTGACGAGCAGTACTTC
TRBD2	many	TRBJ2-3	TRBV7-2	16	CASSRGLAGGPGTQYF	TGTGCCAGCAGCCGTGGACTAGCGGGAGGGCCAGGTACGCAGTATTTT
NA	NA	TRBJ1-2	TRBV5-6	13	CASSFSIAGGYTF	TGTGCCAGCAGCTTTAGTATTGCGGGCGGCTACACCTTC
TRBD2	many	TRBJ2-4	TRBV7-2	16	CASSLRWREEFNIQYF	TGTGCCAGCAGCTTAAGGTGGCGGGAGGAGTTTAACATTCAGTACTTC
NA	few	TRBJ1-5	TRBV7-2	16	CASSLPNGRGNQPQHF	TGTGCCAGCAGCCTACCAAACGGACGTGGCAATCAGCCCCAGCATTTT
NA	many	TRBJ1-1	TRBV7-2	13	CASSSQEGVEAFF	TGTGCCAGCAGCTCGCAGGAAGGTGTTGAAGCTTTCTTT
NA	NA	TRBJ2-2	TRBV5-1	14	CASSDLANTGELFF	TGCGCCAGCAGCGATCTAGCGAACACCGGGGAGCTGTTTTTT
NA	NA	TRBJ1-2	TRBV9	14	CASSVAEGNYGYTF	TGTGCCAGCAGCGTAGCTGAGGGAAACTATGGCTACACCTTC
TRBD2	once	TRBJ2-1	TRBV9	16	CASSIQPGLGDNEQFF	TGTGCCAGCAGCATACAACCGGGACTAGGGGACAATGAGCAGTTCTTC
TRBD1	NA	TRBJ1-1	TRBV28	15	CASSRTDRGQVEAFF	TGTGCCAGCAGTCGGACGGACAGGGGGCAGGTTGAAGCTTTCTTT
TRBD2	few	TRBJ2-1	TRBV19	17	CASSGLAGGNSYNEQFF	TGTGCCAGTAGTGGACTAGCGGGAGGCAACTCCTACAATGAGCAGTTCTTC
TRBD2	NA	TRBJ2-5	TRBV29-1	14	CSVALLAAQETQYF	TGCAGCGTCGCTCTTCTAGCGGCGCAAGAGACCCAGTACTTC
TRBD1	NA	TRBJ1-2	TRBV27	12	CASSRQGSGYTF	TGTGCCAGCAGTCGACAGGGGAGCGGCTACACCTTC
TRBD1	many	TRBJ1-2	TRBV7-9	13	CASSNGTDYGYTF	TGTGCCAGCAGCAATGGGACAGACTATGGCTACACCTTC
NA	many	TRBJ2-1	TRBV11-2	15	CASSPLGGSYNEQFF	TGTGCCAGCAGCCCCCTGGGCGGCTCCTACAATGAGCAGTTCTTC
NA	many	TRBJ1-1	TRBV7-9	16	CASSLLGLVKNTEAFF	TGTGCCAGCAGCCTTCTCGGGTTAGTGAAGAACACTGAAGCTTTCTTT
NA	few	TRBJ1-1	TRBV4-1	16	CASSHRPGQDYTEAFF	TGCGCCAGCAGCCATAGACCGGGACAAGATTACACTGAAGCTTTCTTT
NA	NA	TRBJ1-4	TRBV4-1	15	CASSEGTISFEKLFF	TGCGCCAGCAGCGAAGGGACAATCTCTTTTGAAAAACTGTTTTTT
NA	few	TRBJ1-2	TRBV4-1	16	CASSQPTKGRGYGYTF	TGCGCCAGCAGCCAACCGACGAAGGGACGGGGCTATGGCTACACCTTC
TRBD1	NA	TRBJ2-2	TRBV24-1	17	CATSDSLPGQATGELFF	TGTGCCACCAGTGATTCCCTGCCGGGACAGGCGACCGGGGAGCTGTTTTTT
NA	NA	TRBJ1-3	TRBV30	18	CAWSTMWGALSSGNTIYF	TGTGCCTGGAGTACGATGTGGGGGGCACTCAGCTCTGGAAACACCATATATTTT
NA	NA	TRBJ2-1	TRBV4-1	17	CASSQVPEGLGFNEQFF	TGCGCCAGCAGCCAAGTTCCCGAAGGGCTTGGTTTTAATGAGCAGTTCTTC
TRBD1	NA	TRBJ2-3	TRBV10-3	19	CAISPGQGRGSGRTDTQYF	TGTGCCATCAGTCCGGGACAGGGGCGAGGTAGCGGTCGCACAGATACGCAGTATTTT
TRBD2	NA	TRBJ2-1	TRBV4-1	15	CASSQNEGGSNEQLF	TGCGCCAGCAGCCAAAATGAGGGCGGGAGTAATGAGCAGTTATTC
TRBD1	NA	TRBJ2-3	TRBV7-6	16	CASSHFRTGSTDTQYF	TGTGCCAGCAGCCACTTCCGGACAGGAAGCACAGATACGCAGTATTTT
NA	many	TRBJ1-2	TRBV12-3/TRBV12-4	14	CASSLQGMDYGYTF	TGTGCCAGCAGTTTGCAGGGAATGGACTATGGCTACACCTTC
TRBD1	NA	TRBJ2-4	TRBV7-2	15	CASSPDRAAKNIQYF	TGTGCCAGCAGCCCCGACAGGGCTGCCAAAAACATTCAGTACTTC
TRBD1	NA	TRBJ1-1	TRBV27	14	CASSPTGADTEAFF	TGTGCCAGCAGTCCGACAGGGGCCGACACTGAAGCTTTCTTT
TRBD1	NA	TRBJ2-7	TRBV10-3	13	CAISGQGGYEQYF	TGTGCCATCAGTGGACAGGGGGGCTACGAGCAGTACTTC
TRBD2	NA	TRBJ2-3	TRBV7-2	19	CASSLALLLAGPSSDTQYF	TGTGCCAGCAGCTTAGCGCTGTTACTAGCGGGGCCTAGCTCAGATACGCAGTATTTT
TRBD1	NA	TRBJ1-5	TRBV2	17	CASRKQGAKDSNQPQHF	TGTGCCAGCAGAAAACAGGGGGCTAAGGATAGCAATCAGCCCCAGCATTTT
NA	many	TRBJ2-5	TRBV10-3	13	CAISRALAETQYF	TGTGCCATCAGTAGAGCTCTGGCAGAGACCCAGTACTTC
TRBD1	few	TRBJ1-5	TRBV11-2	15	CASSWGQGGGQPQHF	TGTGCCAGCAGCTGGGGACAGGGGGGTGGTCAGCCCCAGCATTTT
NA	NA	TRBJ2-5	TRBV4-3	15	CASSQGTVVQETQYF	TGCGCCAGCAGCCAGGGGACGGTGGTACAAGAGACCCAGTACTTC
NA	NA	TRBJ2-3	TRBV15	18	CATSRDLGLRGLDDTQYF	TGTGCCACCAGCAGAGATTTGGGACTTCGGGGCCTTGACGATACGCAGTATTTT
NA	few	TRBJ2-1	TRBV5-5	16	CASSLSGTSLGNEQFF	TGTGCCAGCAGCTTGTCCGGGACTTCCCTGGGCAATGAGCAGTTCTTC
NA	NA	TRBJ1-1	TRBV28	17	CASSLLGAGVTNTEAFF	TGTGCCAGCAGTTTATTGGGGGCAGGGGTAACGAACACTGAAGCTTTCTTT
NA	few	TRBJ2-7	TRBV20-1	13	CSAIPGQRYEQYF	TGCAGTGCTATTCCCGGACAGCGCTACGAGCAGTACTTC